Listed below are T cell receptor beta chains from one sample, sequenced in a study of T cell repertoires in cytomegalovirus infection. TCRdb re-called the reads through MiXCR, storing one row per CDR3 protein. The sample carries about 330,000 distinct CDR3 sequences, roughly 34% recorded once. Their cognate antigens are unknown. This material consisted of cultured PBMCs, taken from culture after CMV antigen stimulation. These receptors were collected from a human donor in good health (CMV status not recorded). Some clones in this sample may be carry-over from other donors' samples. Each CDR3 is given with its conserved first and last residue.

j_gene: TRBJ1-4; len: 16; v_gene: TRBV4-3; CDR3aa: CASSKSPGGSNEKLFF
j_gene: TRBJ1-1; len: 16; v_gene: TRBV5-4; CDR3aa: CASSSGQVLLNTEAFF
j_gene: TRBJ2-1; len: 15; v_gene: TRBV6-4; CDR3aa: CASRLSGRHNNEQFF
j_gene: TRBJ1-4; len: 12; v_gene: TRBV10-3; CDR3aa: CATRQGNEKLFF
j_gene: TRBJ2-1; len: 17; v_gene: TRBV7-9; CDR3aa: CASSLDVADHSYNEQFF
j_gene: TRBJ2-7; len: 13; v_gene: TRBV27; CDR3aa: CASRPPVGYEQYF
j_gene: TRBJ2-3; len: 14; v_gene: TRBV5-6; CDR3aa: CASSFSWSTDTQYF
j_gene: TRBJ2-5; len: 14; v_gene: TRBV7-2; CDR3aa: CASSLTGIPKTQYF
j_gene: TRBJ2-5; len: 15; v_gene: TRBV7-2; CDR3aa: CASSLSGGVGETQYF
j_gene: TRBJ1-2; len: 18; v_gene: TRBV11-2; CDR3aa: CASSLAYPSGTDNYGYTF
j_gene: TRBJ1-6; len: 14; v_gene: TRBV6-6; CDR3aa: CASSSSGRESPLHF
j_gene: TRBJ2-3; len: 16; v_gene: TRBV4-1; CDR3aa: CASSQGRTGTPDTQYF
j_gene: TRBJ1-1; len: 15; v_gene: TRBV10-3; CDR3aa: CAIRPAGGANTEAFF
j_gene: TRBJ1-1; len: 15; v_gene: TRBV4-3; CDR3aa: CASSQDGPVDTEAFF
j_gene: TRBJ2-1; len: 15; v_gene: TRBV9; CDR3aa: CASSVGLTLVDEQFF
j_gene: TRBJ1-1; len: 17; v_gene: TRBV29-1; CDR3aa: CSVAKTGAFNRNTEAFF
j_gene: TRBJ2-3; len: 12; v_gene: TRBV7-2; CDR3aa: CASSQAERTQYF
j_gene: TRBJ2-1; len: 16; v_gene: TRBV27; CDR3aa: CASSPPQGARGNEQFF
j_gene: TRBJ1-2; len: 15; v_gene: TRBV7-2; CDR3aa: CASSQIPGRNYGYTF
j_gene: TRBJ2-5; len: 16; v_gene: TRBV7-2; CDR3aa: CASSSRFQGIQETQYF
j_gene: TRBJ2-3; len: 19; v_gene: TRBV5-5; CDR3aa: CASSNMQSIGLGIPDTQYF
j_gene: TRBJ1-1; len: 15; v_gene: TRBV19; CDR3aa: CASSMGPGKNTEAFF
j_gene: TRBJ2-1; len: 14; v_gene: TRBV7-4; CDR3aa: CASSQGTVYNEQFF
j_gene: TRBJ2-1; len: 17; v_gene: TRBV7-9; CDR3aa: CASSFNLAGGDYNEQFF
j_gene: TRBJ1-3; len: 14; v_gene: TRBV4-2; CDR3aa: CASSQEDSGNTIYF
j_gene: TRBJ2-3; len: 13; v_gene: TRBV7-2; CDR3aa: CASSAGRTYTQYF
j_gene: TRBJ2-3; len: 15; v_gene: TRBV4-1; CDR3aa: CASSQDDRSTDTQYF